This TCR beta chain is from a study of control samples from healthy donors and cancer patients. TCRdb's copy holds only in-frame clones and misses some; the assay was immunoSEQ multiplex PCR. The sample has tens of thousands of clones; less than 90% are singletons. Per the germline V gene, CDR1 is ENHRY and CDR2 is SYGVKD. This CDR3 comprises 14 residues. J was trimmed by 4 bases and V by 4 bases; bases with no gene match: 5. The receptor's source is a woman aged 45 to 65 with colorectal cancer. V and J are TRBV10-3 and TRBJ2-3; 7 bases are a match to TRBD2. Sequencing was performed on PBMCs. DNA for the CDR3: TGTGCCATCAGTGTGGGGGGGGGTTCAGATACGCAGTATTTT. This codes for CAISVGGGSDTQYF.